This T cell receptor beta chain originates from a study of beta chain features in type 1 diabetes. Expressed TCRB transcripts were sequenced because the isolated RNA had all been reverse transcribed beforehand. Naive, central memory and regulatory T cell samples came to a mean of roughly 4 million reads. Assay used: immunoSEQ multiplex PCR; TCRdb lists only in-frame clones, some missing. The table records roughly 230,000 clones, about a tenth of them present only once. Unmatched junction bases numbered 8, after V lost 3 bases and J lost 0 bases. The CDR3 spans 17 residues. Study observations and caveats: Among all four CD4+ subsets, Type 1 diabetes patients had TCRB CDR3s that were moderately but significantly shorter. Type 1 diabetes patients had fewer VDJ junction insertions and more deletions. Sequencing used cDNA, and cells with high TCR expression could therefore be over-represented.

The sample holds a few counts of this clone. Its antigen is not known. About 110 mL of blood, on average, came from one heparinised draw per donor. The sequencing sample was made of naive CD4+ T cells from blood. The chain combines TRBV23-1 with TRBJ2-1; 7 bases are a match to TRBD1. TRBV23-1 counts as an open reading frame of uncertain function. The TCR originated in a young man with type 1 diabetes. The DNA for the CDR3 is TGCGCCAGCAGTCATTCAGGACAGGCAAGCTCCTACAATGAGCAGTTCTTC. This encodes CASSHSGQASSYNEQFF.